The 10 T cell receptor beta chains listed next were all sequenced from one sample in a study of T cells in Graves' hyperthyroidism and ophthalmopathy. Amplification of TCR beta CDR3 regions was performed using RNA transcripts as template. TCR CDR3 underwent first-round RT-PCR with the HTBI primer set. Via MiXCR, TCRdb re-called the multiplex PCR reads, giving one row per CDR3 protein. The table records a few hundred thousand distinct CDR3 sequences, more than 15% of them present only once. The sample comprised blood. These TCRs come from a woman aged 18-29 years with Graves' hyperthyroidism that later progressed to Graves' ophthalmopathy.

In its sample, this clonotype was seen many times. This chain links TRBV7-8 with TRBJ2-7, with D possibly matching TRBD1 (6 bases). Germline CDR1 is SGHVS and CDR2 is FQNEAQ. The CDR3 spans 16 residues. V shed 5 bases and J shed 5 bases, with 22 bases lying between them. CDR3 residues: CASSRSTEWGLNEQYF. For the CDR3, the DNA is TGTGCCAGCAGCAGGTCAACTGAGTGGGGGCTCAACGAGCAGTACTTC.

A few counts support this clonotype. This chain uses TRBV24-1 with TRBJ1-1; D not certain. Germline V gene lookup returns CDR1 KGHDR and CDR2 SFDVKD. V was cut by 7 bases and J by 0 bases, with 8 bases left in between. CDR3 length equals 13 residues. CDR3 bases: TGTGCCACCAGGGGGAACATGAACACTGAAGCTTTCTTT. This gives the protein CATRGNMNTEAFF.

Many counts were recorded for this clonotype. The rearrangement joins TRBV20-1 to TRBJ2-2; 10 bases agree with TRBD1. The germline gives CDR1 DFQATT, CDR2 SNEGSKA (reference sequence). The CDR3 sequence is 15 residues long. The CDR3 region has the DNA TGCAGCGCAACCGAAGGGACAGGGGACACCGGGGAGCTGTTTTTT. This translates into CSATEGTGDTGELFF.

This clonotype was recorded at least ten times. The gene calls are TRBV2 and TRBJ2-5; the D gene could be TRBD1 or TRBD2 (5 bases each). The CDR3 sequence is 13 residues long. V was clipped by 4 bases and J by 7 bases, with 13 bases between them. In germline, CDR1 is SNHLY, CDR2 FYNNEI. In nucleotides, the CDR3 is TGTGCCAGCAGTGCGGGGACGGGCGGGACCCAGTACTTC. Protein sequence: CASSAGTGGTQYF.

This clonotype has a count of ten or more. The chain uses TRBV6-5 and TRBJ2-7, with 8 bases lining up with TRBD2. The CDR3 covers 14 residues. Germline loops: CDR1 MNHEY, CDR2 SVGAGI. The V gene end was trimmed by 2 bases and the J gene end by 3 bases; junction bases not matched to a gene: 3. The CDR3 DNA follows: TGTGCCAGCAGTTACGGGACTAGGGGCTACGAGCAGTACTTC. This sequence encodes CASSYGTRGYEQYF.

This clonotype was recorded at least ten times. The chain recombines TRBV5-6 with TRBJ2-5; TRBD2 is a possible D gene (5 bases). The CDR3 sequence is 14 residues long. Germline V lookup: CDR1 SGHDT, CDR2 YYEEEE. V was pared by 3 bases and J by 7 bases, with 16 bases between. The CDR3 coding sequence is TGTGCCAGCAGCTCTAGCTACGTATCGGGGACCCAGTACTTC. It encodes CASSSSYVSGTQYF.

This clonotype has ten or more counts. V is TRBV27 and J is TRBJ1-1; a possible D gene is TRBD1 (6 bases). This CDR3 has 16 amino acids. Trimming took 3 bases from V and 3 from J, leaving 17 bases between them. Germline-derived CDR1 and CDR2 are MNHEY and SMNVEV (reference sequence). The CDR3 DNA reads TGTGCCAGCAGTTTTTTACCACAGGGTAGGTACACTGAAGCTTTCTTT. Residues: CASSFLPQGRYTEAFF.

This clonotype was seen repeatedly, ten times or more. The chain couples TRBV27 to TRBJ2-1; unclear D gene. The V gene's germline CDR1 is MNHEY and CDR2 SMNVEV (reference sequence). The V and J ends lost 7 bases and 5 bases respectively, with 6 bases between them. The CDR3 has 11 residues. CDR3: CASTGNNEQFF. The CDR3 DNA reads TGTGCCAGCACTGGGAACAATGAGCAGTTCTTC.

About this clonotype itself: A much more abundant neighbour one base away suggests this may be a read error. The chain combines TRBV27 with TRBJ2-3, with a tentative D call TRBD1 (5 bases). The CDR3 has 15 amino acids. Germline V gene data show CDR1 as MNHEY and CDR2 as SMNVEV (reference sequence). CDR3 nucleotide sequence: TGTGCCAGCAGTTTATCCGGACAACAAGGAGATGCGCAGTATTTT. Translation: CASSLSGQQGDAQYF.

This clonotype was detected a few times. The V call is TRBV12-3 or TRBV12-4, the J call TRBJ1-5, with D uncertain. This CDR3 region has 16 residues. Deletions cut 3 bases from V and 4 bases from J, with 16 bases between. Written as DNA, the CDR3 is TGTGCCAGCAGTTTTGGGCGGGGATTTGGGAATCAGCCCCAGCATTTT. Amino acid sequence: CASSFGRGFGNQPQHF.